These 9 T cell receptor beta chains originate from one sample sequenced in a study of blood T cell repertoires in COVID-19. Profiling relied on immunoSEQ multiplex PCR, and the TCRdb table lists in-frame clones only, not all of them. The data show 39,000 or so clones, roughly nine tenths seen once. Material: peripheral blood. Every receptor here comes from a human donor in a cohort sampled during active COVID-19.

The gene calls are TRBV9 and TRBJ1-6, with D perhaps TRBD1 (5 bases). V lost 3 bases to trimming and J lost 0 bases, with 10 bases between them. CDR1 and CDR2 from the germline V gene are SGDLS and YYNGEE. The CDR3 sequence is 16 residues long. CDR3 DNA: TGTGCCAGCAGCGCTGGGGGGAGCTCCTATAATTCACCCCTCCACTTT. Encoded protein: CASSAGGSSYNSPLHF.

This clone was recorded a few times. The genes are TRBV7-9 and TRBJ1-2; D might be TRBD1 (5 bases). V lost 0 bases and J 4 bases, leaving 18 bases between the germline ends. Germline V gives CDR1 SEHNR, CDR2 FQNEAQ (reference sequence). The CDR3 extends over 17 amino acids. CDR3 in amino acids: CASSLAPLGPESYGYTF. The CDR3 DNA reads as TGTGCCAGCAGCTTAGCCCCACTGGGGCCCGAGTCCTATGGCTACACCTTC.

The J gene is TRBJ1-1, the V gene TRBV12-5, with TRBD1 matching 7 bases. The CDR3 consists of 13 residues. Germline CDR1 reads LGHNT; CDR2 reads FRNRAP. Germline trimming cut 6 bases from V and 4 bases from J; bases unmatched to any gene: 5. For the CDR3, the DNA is TGTGCTAGTGGCCTTAGACAGGGCACTGAAGCTTTCTTT. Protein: CASGLRQGTEAFF.

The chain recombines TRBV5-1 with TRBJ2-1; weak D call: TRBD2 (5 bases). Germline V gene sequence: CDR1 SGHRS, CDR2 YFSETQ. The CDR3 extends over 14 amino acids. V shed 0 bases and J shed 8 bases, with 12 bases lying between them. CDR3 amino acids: CASSLGAAGDEQFF. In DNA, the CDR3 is TGCGCCAGCAGCTTGGGAGCGGCGGGCGATGAGCAGTTCTTC.

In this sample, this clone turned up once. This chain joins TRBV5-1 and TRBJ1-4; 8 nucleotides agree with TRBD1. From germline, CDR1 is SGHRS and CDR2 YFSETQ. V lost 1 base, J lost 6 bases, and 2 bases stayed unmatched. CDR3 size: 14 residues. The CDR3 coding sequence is TGCGCCAGCAGCTTGCGGGACAGGCATGAAAAACTGTTTTTT. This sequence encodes CASSLRDRHEKLFF.

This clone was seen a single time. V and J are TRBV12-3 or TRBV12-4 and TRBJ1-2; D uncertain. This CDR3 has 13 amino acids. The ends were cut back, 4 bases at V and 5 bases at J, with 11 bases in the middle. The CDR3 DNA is TGTGCCAGCAGTTCCCAGGCTCTGTATGGCTACACCTTC. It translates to CASSSQALYGYTF.

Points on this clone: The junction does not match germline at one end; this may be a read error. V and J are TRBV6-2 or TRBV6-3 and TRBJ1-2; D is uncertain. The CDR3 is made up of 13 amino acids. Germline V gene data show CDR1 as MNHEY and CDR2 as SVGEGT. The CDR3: CASSYSTVVQASF. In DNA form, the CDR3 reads TGTGCCAGCAGTTACTCGACGGTTGTGCAGGCCTCCTTC.

CDR3 sequence (DNA): TGTGCCAGCAGCTTAGAAGCCGGGACTAGTGGGGAGACCCAGTACTTC. Translated, it gives CASSLEAGTSGETQYF. The J gene is TRBJ2-5, the V gene TRBV7-6, with 8 bases fitting TRBD2. This CDR3 region has 16 residues. V gave up 1 base and J gave up 5 bases; unmatched junction bases: 9. The germline CDR1 and CDR2 sequences are SGHVS and FNYEAQ.

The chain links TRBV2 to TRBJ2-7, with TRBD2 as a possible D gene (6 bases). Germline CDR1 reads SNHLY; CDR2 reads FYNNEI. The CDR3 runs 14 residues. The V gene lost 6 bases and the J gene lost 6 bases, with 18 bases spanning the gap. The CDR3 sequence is CASRVPSAGGEQYF. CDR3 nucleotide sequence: TGTGCCAGCAGGGTGCCGTCTGCCGGGGGCGAGCAGTACTTC.